Below are 17 T cell receptor beta chains sequenced from a single sample in a study of blood T cells in healthy people across ages. It was with a sample-barcoded 5' primer and a J-beta primer mix that a second PCR of roughly 7 to 12 cycles was run. TCRdb ran MiXCR on the 5' RACE reads and lists one entry per CDR3 protein. Here the sample spans around 1,800,000 distinct CDR3 sequences, 35% to 50% being singletons. The sequenced sample was blood. All receptors come from a human donor in good health.

This chain uses TRBV15 with TRBJ1-4, with D unresolved. The ends were cut back, 0 bases at V and 3 bases at J, with 8 bases in the middle. The CDR3 runs 15 residues. Per the germline V gene, CDR1 is LNHNV and CDR2 is YYDKDF (reference sequence). The DNA of the CDR3 is TGTGCCACCAGCAGAGAAGGGTCGGCTAATGAAAAACTGTTTTTT. Translation gives CATSREGSANEKLFF.

The gene calls are TRBV29-1 and TRBJ1-2; D is unresolved. This CDR3 is built from 12 residues. Germline CDR1 reads SQVTM; CDR2 reads ANQGSEA. The V end was cut by 4 bases, the J end by 4 bases, with 10 bases between. CDR3 in DNA: TGCAGCGTTGCCGAGGCGGGCTATGGCTACACCTTC. This sequence encodes CSVAEAGYGYTF.

The V call is TRBV12-3 or TRBV12-4, the J call TRBJ2-1; TRBD1 is a possible D gene (5 bases). CDR3 length equals 13 residues. Trimming took off 6 bases at V and 8 bases at J, with 14 bases between the two ends. The CDR3 nucleotides are TGTGCCAGCAGACCCTTCAGGGCGGATGAGCAGTTCTTC. This sequence encodes CASRPFRADEQFF.

The chain couples TRBV20-1 to TRBJ2-5; 9 nucleotides match TRBD2. The CDR3 contains 14 residues. J lost 8 bases, V lost 5 bases, and 12 bases had no gene match. Germline CDR1 is DFQATT and CDR2 is SNEGSKA (reference sequence). The CDR3 DNA sequence: TGCAGTGCTCGCGGGACTAGCAATTTGAATACCCAGTACTTC. Its protein product is CSARGTSNLNTQYF.

The chain is built from TRBV6-2 or TRBV6-3 and TRBJ2-7; a weak D match, TRBD2 (6 bases). Germline V gives CDR1 MNHEY, CDR2 SVGEGT. V shed 4 bases and J shed 1 base, with 14 bases lying between them. The CDR3 sequence is 15 residues long. CDR3 bases: TGTGCCAGCAGTTTCCGGGAGCCCTTATCCTACGAGCAGTACTTC. Its translation is CASSFREPLSYEQYF.

As concerns this clonotype: At one boundary the junction diverges from the germline segment, which might be a read error. The chain is built from TRBV6-2 or TRBV6-3 and TRBJ2-5, with D perhaps TRBD1 (6 bases). The germline CDR1 and CDR2 sequences are MNHEY and SVGEGT. This CDR3 contains 14 residues. Written as DNA, the CDR3 is TGTGCCAGCACCCTAAACAGGGACCAGGAGACCCAGTACTTC. Residues: CASTLNRDQETQYF.

This clonotype was seen only a few times. The chain combines TRBV5-1 with TRBJ1-5; 7 positions agree with TRBD1. CDR1 SGHRS and CDR2 YFSETQ come from the germline V gene. Trimming at V came to 2 bases and at J to 6 bases, leaving 5 bases not matched to a gene. CDR3 length: 14 residues. CDR3 in DNA: TGCGCCAGCAGCTTCGAACCAGGGGGTCAGCCCCAGCATTTT. As protein: CASSFEPGGQPQHF.

This clonotype came up a few times. The J gene is TRBJ2-1, the V gene TRBV5-1, with 12 bases that match TRBD2. V trimming: 5 bases; J trimming: 8 bases; junction bases outside the gene matches: 14. CDR3 size: 17 residues. CDR1 is SGHRS, CDR2 YFSETQ, per germline. The CDR3 DNA reads TGCGCCAGCAGTTACCTCCAGGCTAGCGGGGGGGTGGATGAGCAGTTCTTC. It translates to CASSYLQASGGVDEQFF.

This clonotype was seen only a few times. The genes are TRBV6-5 and TRBJ2-5, with D perhaps being TRBD1 or TRBD2 (5 bases each). Judging by the DNA end, TRBJ2-7 fits better; the J call may be wrong. The CDR3 spans 14 residues. The V gene's germline CDR1 is MNHEY and CDR2 SVGAGI. CDR3 loop: CASSETGTSYEQYF. The CDR3 nucleotides read TGTGCCAGCAGTGAGACCGGGACCAGCTACGAGCAGTACTTC.

This rearrangement joins TRBV7-2 to TRBJ2-1, with 11 bases lining up with TRBD2. CDR3 length: 15 amino acids. V gave up 1 base and J gave up 13 bases; unmatched junction bases: 9. Germline V gives CDR1 SGHTA, CDR2 FQGNSA. CDR3 coding DNA: TGTGCCAGCAGCTTAGTAATAGCGGGGGGGGAGACCCAGTTCTTC. Amino acid sequence: CASSLVIAGGETQFF.

The chain carries TRBV7-3 and TRBJ2-5; D is possibly TRBD2 (5 bases). Trimming took 5 bases from V and 11 from J, leaving 18 bases between them. The CDR3 has 13 residues. Germline assignment: CDR1 SGHTA and CDR2 FQGTGA. The CDR3 DNA follows: TGTGCCAGCAGCGACGGACTGCTGGAGGAGCAGTACTTC. Its translation is CASSDGLLEEQYF.

Regarding this clonotype: The junction departs from germline at one end; a sequencing error may be responsible. The V gene is TRBV5-1, the J gene TRBJ1-6; no clear D gene. Germline CDR1 is SGHRS and CDR2 is YFSETQ. The CDR3 totals 15 residues. DNA for the CDR3: TGCGCCAACAGCTTGGTGGCGGGGTCGAATTCACCCCTCCACTTT. Residues: CANSLVAGSNSPLHF. Looking up the rest from reference TRBV5-1 and TRBJ1-6 gives the full variable domain: KAGVTQTPRYLIKTRGQQVTLSCSPISGHRSVSWYQQTPGQGLQFLFEYFSETQRNKGNFPGRFSGRQFSNSRSEMNVSTLELGDSALYLCANSLVAGSNSPLHFGNGTRLTVT.

This clonotype has more than one count but fewer than ten. The V and J genes are TRBV18 and TRBJ2-7, with TRBD1 matching 7 bases. V was pared by 2 bases and J by 1 base, with 8 bases of the junction left unmatched. This CDR3 spans 16 amino acids. Germline CDR1 KGHSH, CDR2 LQKENI. The CDR3 protein is CASSPTPGQRSYEQYF. In DNA form, the CDR3 reads TGTGCCAGCTCACCAACGCCGGGACAGAGATCCTACGAGCAGTACTTC. The full variable domain, in which reference TRBV18 and TRBJ2-7 provide the parts outside the CDR3, is NAGVMQNPRHLVRRRGQEARLRCSPMKGHSHVYWYRQLPEEGLKFMVYLQKENIIDESGMPKERFSAEFPKEGPSILRIQQVVRGDSAAYFCASSPTPGQRSYEQYFGPGTRLTVT.

V and J are TRBV10-3 and TRBJ2-5; 9 positions match TRBD1. This CDR3 comprises 14 residues. Germline CDR1 is ENHRY and CDR2 is SYGVKD. J was trimmed by 11 bases and V by 5 bases; bases with no gene match: 12. The CDR3 is CAISRDRETNEQYF. The CDR3 nucleotides read TGTGCCATCAGTCGGGACAGGGAGACCAATGAGCAGTACTTC.

This clonotype was counted only a few times. The rearrangement joins TRBV27 to TRBJ1-5; perhaps TRBD1 as D (6 bases). CDR1 MNHEY and CDR2 SMNVEV come from the germline V gene (reference sequence). The CDR3 is made up of 14 amino acids. Trimming left V 6 bases short and J 1 base short, with 10 bases between. As DNA, the CDR3 is TGTGCCAGCAGACCAGGGGTCAGCAATCAGCCCCAGCATTTT. It yields the protein CASRPGVSNQPQHF.

The rearrangement links TRBV12-3 or TRBV12-4 to TRBJ2-1; TRBD2 is a possible D gene (6 bases). Trimming took 3 bases from V and 1 from J, leaving 10 bases between them. This CDR3 has 15 amino acids. The CDR3 is CASSFPGDSYNEQFF. Written as DNA, the CDR3 is TGTGCCAGCAGTTTCCCGGGGGATTCCTACAATGAGCAGTTCTTC.

The chain links TRBV15 to TRBJ2-4, with D tentatively TRBD1 (5 bases). The J call may be incorrect, as the DNA end agrees better with TRBJ2-7. The CDR3 sequence is 15 residues long. Germline values: CDR1 LNHNV, CDR2 YYDKDF (reference sequence). The CDR3: CATSRDSRADYEQYF. The CDR3 nucleotides are TGTGCCACCAGCAGAGATTCCAGGGCTGACTACGAGCAGTACTTC.